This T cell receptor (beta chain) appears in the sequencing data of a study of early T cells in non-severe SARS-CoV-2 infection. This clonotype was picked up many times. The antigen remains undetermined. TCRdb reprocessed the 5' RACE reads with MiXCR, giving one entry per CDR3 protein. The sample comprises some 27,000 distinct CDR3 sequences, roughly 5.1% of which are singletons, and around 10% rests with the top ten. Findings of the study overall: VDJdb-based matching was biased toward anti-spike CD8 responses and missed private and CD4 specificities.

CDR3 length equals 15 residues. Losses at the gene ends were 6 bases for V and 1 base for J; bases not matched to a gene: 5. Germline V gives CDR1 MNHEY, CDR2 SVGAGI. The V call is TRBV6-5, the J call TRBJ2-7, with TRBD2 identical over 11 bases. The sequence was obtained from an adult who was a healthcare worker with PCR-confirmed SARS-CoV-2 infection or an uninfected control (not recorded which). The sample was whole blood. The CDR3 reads CASRITSGGSYEQYF. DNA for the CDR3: TGTGCCAGCAGGATTACTAGCGGGGGTTCCTACGAGCAGTACTTC.